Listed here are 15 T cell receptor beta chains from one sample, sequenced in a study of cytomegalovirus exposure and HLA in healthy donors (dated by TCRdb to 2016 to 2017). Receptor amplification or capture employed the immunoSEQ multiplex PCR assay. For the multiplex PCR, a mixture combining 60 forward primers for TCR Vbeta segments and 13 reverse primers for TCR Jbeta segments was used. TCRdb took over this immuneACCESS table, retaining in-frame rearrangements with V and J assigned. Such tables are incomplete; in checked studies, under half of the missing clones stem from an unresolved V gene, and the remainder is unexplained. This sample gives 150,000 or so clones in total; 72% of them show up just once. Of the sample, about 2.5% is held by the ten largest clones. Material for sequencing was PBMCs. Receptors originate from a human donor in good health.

The CDR3 DNA reads TGTGCCAGCAGCTTAGTCGCCGGGACAAGATCCTACAATGAGCAGTTCTTC. Amino acids: CASSLVAGTRSYNEQFF. The chain carries TRBV7-8 and TRBJ2-1, with D possibly TRBD1 on 6 matching bases. V was cut by 1 base and J by 1 base, with 14 bases left in between. The CDR3 has 17 amino acids. Germline-derived CDR1 and CDR2 are SGHVS and FQNEAQ.

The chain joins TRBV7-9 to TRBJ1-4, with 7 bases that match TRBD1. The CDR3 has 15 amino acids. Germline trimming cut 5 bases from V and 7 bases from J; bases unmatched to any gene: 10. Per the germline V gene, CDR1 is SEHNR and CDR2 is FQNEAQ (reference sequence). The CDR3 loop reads CASSPRTGPFEKLFF. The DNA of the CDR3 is TGTGCCAGCAGCCCCAGGACAGGTCCCTTTGAAAAACTGTTTTTT.

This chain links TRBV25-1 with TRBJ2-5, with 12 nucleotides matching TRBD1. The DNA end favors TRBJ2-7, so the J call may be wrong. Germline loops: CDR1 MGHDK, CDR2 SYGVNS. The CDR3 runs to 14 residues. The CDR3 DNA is TGTGCCAGCCGGGGGGGACAGGGGGCTTACGAGCAGTACTTC. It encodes CASRGGQGAYEQYF.

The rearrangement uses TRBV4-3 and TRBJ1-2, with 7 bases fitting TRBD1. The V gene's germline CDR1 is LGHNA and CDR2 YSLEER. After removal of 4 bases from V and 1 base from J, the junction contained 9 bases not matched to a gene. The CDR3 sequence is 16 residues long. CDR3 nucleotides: TGCGCCAGCAGCCGTTCCGGGACAGAGATTAACTATGGCTACACCTTC. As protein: CASSRSGTEINYGYTF.

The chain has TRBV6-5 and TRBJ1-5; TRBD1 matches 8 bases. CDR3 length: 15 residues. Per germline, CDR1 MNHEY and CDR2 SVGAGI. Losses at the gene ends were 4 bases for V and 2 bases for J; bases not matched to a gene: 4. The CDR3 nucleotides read TGTGCCAGCAGTTCCCTGGACAGGGGCAATCAGCCCCAGCATTTT. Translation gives CASSSLDRGNQPQHF.

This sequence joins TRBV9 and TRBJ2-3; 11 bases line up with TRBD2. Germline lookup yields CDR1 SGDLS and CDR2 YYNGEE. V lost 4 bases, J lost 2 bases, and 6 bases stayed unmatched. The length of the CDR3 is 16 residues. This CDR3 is CASSIIAGGSTDTQYF. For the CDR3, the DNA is TGTGCCAGCAGCATCATAGCGGGGGGGTCCACAGATACGCAGTATTTT.

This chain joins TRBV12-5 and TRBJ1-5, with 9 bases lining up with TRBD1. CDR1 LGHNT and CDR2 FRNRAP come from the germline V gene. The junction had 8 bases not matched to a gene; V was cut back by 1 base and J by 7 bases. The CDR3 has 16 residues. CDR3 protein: CASGLGRTGVGQPQHF. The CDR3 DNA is TGTGCTAGTGGTTTGGGGAGGACAGGGGTCGGACAGCCCCAGCATTTT.

CDR3 bases: TGCGCCAGCAGTTGGGCAGGAGGGTTAACAGATACGCAGTATTTT. Protein sequence: CASSWAGGLTDTQYF. V is TRBV10-1 and J is TRBJ2-3, with D perhaps TRBD2 (6 bases). Germline lookup yields CDR1 WNHNN and CDR2 SYGVQD (reference sequence). V lost 5 bases, J lost 3 bases, and 15 bases lay in between. This CDR3 contains 15 residues.

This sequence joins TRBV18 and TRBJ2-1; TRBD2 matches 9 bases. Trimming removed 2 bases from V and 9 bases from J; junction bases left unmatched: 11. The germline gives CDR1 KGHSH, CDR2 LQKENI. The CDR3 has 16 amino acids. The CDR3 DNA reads TGTGCCAGCTCACCAGAGAGCGGCGGGGGGGCCGGTGAGCAGTTCTTC. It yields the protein CASSPESGGGAGEQFF.

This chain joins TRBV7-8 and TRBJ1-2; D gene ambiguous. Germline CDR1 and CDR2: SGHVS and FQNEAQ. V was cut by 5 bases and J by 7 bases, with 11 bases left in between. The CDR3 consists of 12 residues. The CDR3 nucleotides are TGTGCCAGCAGCACGGGTCGGGTTGGCTACACCTTC. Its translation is CASSTGRVGYTF.

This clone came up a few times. The CDR3 reads CASVLTGNTDTQYF. The DNA of the CDR3 is TGTGCCAGCGTCCTCACAGGAAACACAGATACGCAGTATTTT. This sequence joins TRBV2 and TRBJ2-3; weak D call: TRBD1 (5 bases). The CDR3 loop spans 14 amino acids. Looked up from germline, CDR1 is SNHLY and CDR2 is FYNNEI. The V and J ends lost 8 bases and 2 bases respectively, with 14 bases between them.

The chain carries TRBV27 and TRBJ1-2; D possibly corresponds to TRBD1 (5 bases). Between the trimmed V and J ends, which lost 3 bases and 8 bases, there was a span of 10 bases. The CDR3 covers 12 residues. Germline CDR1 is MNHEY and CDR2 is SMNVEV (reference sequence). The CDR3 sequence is CASSFRGSGYTF. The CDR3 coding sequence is TGTGCCAGCAGTTTCCGGGGGTCCGGCTACACCTTC.

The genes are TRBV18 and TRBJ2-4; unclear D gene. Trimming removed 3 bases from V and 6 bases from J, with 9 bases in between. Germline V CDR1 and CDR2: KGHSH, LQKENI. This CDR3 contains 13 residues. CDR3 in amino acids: CASSPTETNIQYF. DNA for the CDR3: TGTGCCAGCTCACCTACTGAAACAAACATTCAGTACTTC.

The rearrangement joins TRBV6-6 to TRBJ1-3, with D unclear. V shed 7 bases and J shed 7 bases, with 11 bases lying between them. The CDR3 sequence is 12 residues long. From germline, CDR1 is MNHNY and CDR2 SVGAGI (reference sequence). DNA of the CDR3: TGTGCCAGCATCACCGAGCGGAACACCATATATTTT. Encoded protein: CASITERNTIYF.

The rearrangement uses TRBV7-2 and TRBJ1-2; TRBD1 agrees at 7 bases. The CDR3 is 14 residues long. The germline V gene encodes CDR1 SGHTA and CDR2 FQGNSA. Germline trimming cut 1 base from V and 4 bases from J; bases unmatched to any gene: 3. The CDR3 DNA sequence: TGTGCCAGCAGCTTAGTAGAGGGGGCCTATGGCTACACCTTC. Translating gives CASSLVEGAYGYTF.